A selection of T cell receptor beta chains follows, all from one sample in a study of cytomegalovirus exposure and HLA in healthy donors. Sequencing used immunoSEQ multiplex PCR; TCRdb keeps in-frame clones, though not all of them. Its listing shows just under 60,000 clones. The sample taken for sequencing was PBMCs. The receptors were sampled from a male donor in good health and CMV-seronegative. The CDR3 runs from the conserved cysteine through the conserved F or W. The D gene is left open where the match is weak.

d_call j_call v_call cdr3_aa cdr3_nt
TRBD1 TRBJ1-2 TRBV7-9 CASSSAGQGAGGYTF TGTGCCAGCAGCTCCGCGGGGCAGGGGGCAGGGGGCTACACCTTC
NA TRBJ2-5 TRBV19 CASSEAETQYF TGTGCCAGTAGTGAAGCGGAGACCCAGTACTTC
NA TRBJ2-1 TRBV20-1 CSVAQGNEQFF TGCAGTGTTGCACAGGGTAATGAGCAGTTCTTC
TRBD2 TRBJ2-5 TRBV9 CASSAPAGGAGETQYF TGTGCCAGCAGCGCTCCCGCGGGGGGCGCTGGGGAGACCCAGTACTTC
TRBD2 TRBJ2-3 TRBV19 CAGGAGVILGSDTQYF TGTGCCGGCGGAGCGGGAGTGATATTGGGCTCGGATACGCAGTATTTT
NA TRBJ1-2 TRBV10-3 CAISGTGKLSNYGYTF TGTGCCATCAGTGGAACAGGGAAGCTCTCTAACTATGGCTACACCTTC
TRBD1 TRBJ2-7 TRBV11-2 CASSTRQGPTGEQYF TGTGCCAGCAGCACTCGACAGGGACCGACTGGGGAGCAGTACTTC
TRBD1 TRBJ2-7 TRBV27 CASSLKGQLTYEQYF TGTGCCAGCAGTCTGAAGGGACAGTTAACCTACGAGCAGTACTTC
NA TRBJ2-3 TRBV5-1 CASSYADRPDTQYF TGCGCCAGCAGCTACGCAGACAGGCCTGATACGCAGTATTTT
TRBD1 TRBJ2-5 TRBV5-1 CASSFTGVVGETQYF TGCGCCAGCAGCTTTACAGGGGTGGTTGGAGAGACCCAGTACTTC
TRBD1 TRBJ1-4 TRBV30 CAWSQMTGVNEKLFF TGTGCCTGGAGCCAGATGACAGGGGTAAATGAAAAACTGTTTTTT
TRBD2 TRBJ2-1 TRBV30 CAGSRTSGGSSEQFF TGTGCCGGGAGCCGGACTAGCGGGGGATCAAGTGAGCAGTTCTTC
NA TRBJ2-2 TRBV9 CASSVRSSPGELFF TGTGCCAGCAGCGTCAGGTCCTCCCCCGGGGAGCTGTTTTTT
TRBD2 TRBJ2-2 TRBV10-3 CAISEAGGPRGELFF TGTGCCATCAGTGAGGCGGGGGGCCCTCGCGGGGAGCTGTTTTTT
TRBD2 TRBJ2-1 TRBV4-1 CASSPSGRRSDNEQFF TGCGCCAGCAGCCCTAGCGGGAGGCGGTCCGACAATGAGCAGTTCTTC
NA TRBJ2-2 TRBV5-1 CASSLIGGLNTGELFF TGCGCCAGCAGCTTGATTGGGGGCTTGAACACCGGGGAGCTGTTTTTT
NA TRBJ2-1 TRBV5-1 CASSLGTDNEQFF TGCGCCAGCAGCTTGGGGACAGACAATGAGCAGTTCTTC
NA TRBJ2-6 TRBV4-3 CASSRGLTGANVLTF TGCGCCAGCAGCCGGGGGCTCACTGGGGCCAACGTCCTGACTTTC
NA TRBJ1-1 TRBV7-2 CASSLGGGRTEAFF TGTGCCAGCAGCTTAGGGGGGGGGCGCACTGAAGCTTTCTTT
NA TRBJ1-1 TRBV18 CASSPGRVGEAFF TGTGCCAGCTCACCAGGGCGGGTCGGTGAAGCTTTCTTT
TRBD1 TRBJ1-2 TRBV29-1 CSVGQGASYGYTF TGCAGCGTGGGACAGGGGGCGAGCTATGGCTACACCTTC
TRBD2 TRBJ2-5 TRBV7-2 CASSTGGAGQETQYF TGTGCCAGCAGCACCGGGGGGGCGGGGCAAGAGACCCAGTACTTC
NA TRBJ2-1 TRBV29-1 CSVRDSSSDNEQFF TGCAGCGTCCGGGACTCGAGCTCCGACAATGAGCAGTTCTTC
NA TRBJ1-4 TRBV2 CASRGLLGRTVNEKLFF TGTGCCAGCAGAGGGCTGTTGGGACGGACAGTTAATGAAAAACTGTTTTTT
TRBD2 TRBJ2-1 TRBV9 CASSPGGGYNEQFF TGTGCCAGCAGCCCGGGGGGTGGGTACAATGAGCAGTTCTTC
TRBD1 TRBJ2-7 TRBV7-2 CASSLSGRDRGGYEQYF TGTGCCAGCAGCTTATCGGGAAGGGACAGGGGAGGCTACGAGCAGTACTTC
TRBD2 TRBJ2-7 TRBV7-9 CASSLIAGGLYEQYF TGTGCCAGCAGCTTGATAGCGGGAGGGTTGTACGAGCAGTACTTC
NA TRBJ2-7 TRBV6-6 CASSRIGSGEQYF TGTGCCAGCAGCCGAATCGGCAGCGGCGAGCAGTACTTC
NA TRBJ2-1 TRBV28 CASGSPGSVYYNEQFF TGTGCCAGCGGTTCCCCCGGGTCCGTCTACTACAATGAGCAGTTCTTC
TRBD1 TRBJ2-7 TRBV6-4 CASSPPRDRVTCYEQYF TGTGCCAGCAGCCCCCCCCGTGACAGGGTTACATGCTACGAGCAGTACTTC
TRBD2 TRBJ2-7 TRBV5-1 CASSLGTSGGYEQSF TGCGCCAGCAGCCTAGGGACTAGCGGGGGGTACGAGCAGTCCTTC
TRBD2 TRBJ2-5 TRBV4-1 CASSLRLAGGSETQYF TGCGCCAGCAGCCTAAGACTAGCGGGGGGCTCGGAGACCCAGTACTTC
NA TRBJ2-2 TRBV6-1 CASSDGSLGEVDTGELFF TGTGCCAGCAGTGATGGCAGTTTAGGAGAAGTCGACACCGGGGAGCTGTTTTTT
NA TRBJ1-5 TRBV6-1 CASSEEGVKSRPQHF TGTGCCAGCAGTGAAGAAGGGGTTAAGAGTAGGCCCCAGCATTTT
NA TRBJ2-7 TRBV27 CASSFLPFSREQYF TGTGCCAGCAGTTTCCTGCCCTTTTCTAGGGAGCAGTACTTC
NA TRBJ1-1 TRBV19 CASTGVLNTEAFF TGTGCCAGTACGGGGGTACTGAACACTGAAGCTTTCTTT
TRBD1 TRBJ2-7 TRBV5-1 CASSSGQGGHEQYF TGCGCCAGCAGCTCAGGACAGGGCGGCCACGAGCAGTACTTC
TRBD1 TRBJ1-2 TRBV28 CASSFGDRGFSGYTF TGTGCCAGCAGTTTTGGGGACAGGGGATTCAGTGGCTACACCTTC
TRBD1 TRBJ2-7 TRBV25-1 CASSGPGQAYEQYF TGTGCCAGCAGTGGTCCGGGACAGGCCTACGAGCAGTACTTC
NA TRBJ2-6 TRBV18 CASSPQGQIVSGANVLTF TGTGCCAGCTCACCCCAGGGGCAGATAGTATCTGGGGCCAACGTCCTGACTTTC
NA TRBJ1-1 TRBV9 CASSVEDSSSKAFF TGTGCCAGCAGCGTAGAGGACAGTTCCAGTAAGGCTTTCTTT
TRBD1 TRBJ2-7 TRBV7-9 CASSLILTGGAYEQYF TGTGCCAGCAGCTTAATCTTGACAGGGGGTGCCTACGAGCAGTACTTC
NA TRBJ2-5 TRBV6-6 CASRQGWETQYF TGTGCCAGCAGGCAGGGTTGGGAGACCCAGTACTTC
TRBD2 TRBJ2-3 TRBV19 CASTISAGLAGRDTQYF TGTGCCAGTACCATCAGCGCGGGACTAGCGGGGAGAGATACGCAGTATTTT
NA TRBJ1-1 TRBV6-6 CASSYSLGGTEAFF TGTGCCAGCAGTTACTCCCTCGGCGGAACTGAAGCTTTCTTT
TRBD1 TRBJ1-1 TRBV25-1 CASSGTGGPVFF TGTGCCAGCAGTGGAACAGGGGGCCCGGTCTTCTTT
NA TRBJ2-1 TRBV11-1 CASSIRRPNEQFF TGTGCCAGCAGCATAAGGAGACCCAATGAGCAGTTCTTC
NA TRBJ2-2 TRBV9 CASSVGTVRSTGELFF TGTGCCAGCAGCGTAGGGACAGTACGTAGCACCGGGGAGCTGTTTTTT
NA TRBJ1-3 TRBV5-1 CASTTGHSGNTIYF TGCGCCAGCACAACAGGGCACTCTGGAAACACCATATATTTT
TRBD2 TRBJ2-5 TRBV6-5 CASSYWTSGTEETQYF TGTGCCAGCAGTTACTGGACTAGCGGGACGGAAGAGACCCAGTACTTC
TRBD1 TRBJ1-2 TRBV14 CASSQMGQGAYGYTF TGTGCCAGCAGCCAAATGGGACAGGGGGCTTACGGCTACACCTTC
TRBD1 TRBJ2-7 TRBV7-2 CASSSRTGGTYEQYF TGTGCCAGCAGCTCTCGGACAGGGGGAACCTACGAGCAGTACTTC
TRBD2 TRBJ2-1 TRBV5-1 CASSTGTSGSLPDNEQFF TGCGCCAGCAGTACCGGGACTAGCGGGAGTCTACCCGACAATGAGCAGTTCTTC
NA TRBJ2-7 TRBV19 CASSSSQGLYEQYF TGTGCCAGTAGTTCAAGTCAGGGGCTGTACGAGCAGTACTTC
TRBD2 TRBJ2-1 TRBV5-1 CASSLAGTSVNEQFF TGCGCCAGCAGCTTGGCTGGGACTAGCGTCAATGAGCAGTTCTTC
NA TRBJ1-5 TRBV7-2 CASSLVRGSYTGNQPQHF TGTGCCAGCAGCTTAGTGAGGGGGTCATATACGGGCAATCAGCCCCAGCATTTT
NA TRBJ1-2 TRBV18 CASAPPWESRANGYTF TGTGCCAGCGCACCACCCTGGGAAAGCAGGGCTAATGGCTACACCTTC